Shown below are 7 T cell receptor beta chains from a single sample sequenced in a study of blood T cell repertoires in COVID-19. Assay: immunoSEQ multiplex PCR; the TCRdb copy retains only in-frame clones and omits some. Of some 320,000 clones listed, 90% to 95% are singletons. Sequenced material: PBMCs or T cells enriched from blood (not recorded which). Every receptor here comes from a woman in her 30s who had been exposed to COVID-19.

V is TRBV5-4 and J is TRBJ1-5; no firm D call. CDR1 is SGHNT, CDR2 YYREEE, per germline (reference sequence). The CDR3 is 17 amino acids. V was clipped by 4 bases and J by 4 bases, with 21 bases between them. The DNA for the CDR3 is TGTGCCAGCAGCCAAATCAAATCCGAGGGTATGAATCAGCCCCAGCATTTT. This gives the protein CASSQIKSEGMNQPQHF.

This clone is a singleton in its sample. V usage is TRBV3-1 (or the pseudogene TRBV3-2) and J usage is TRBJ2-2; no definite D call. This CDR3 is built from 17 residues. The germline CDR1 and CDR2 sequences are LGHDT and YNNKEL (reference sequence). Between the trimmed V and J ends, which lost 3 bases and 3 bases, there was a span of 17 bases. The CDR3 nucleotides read TGTGCCAGCAGCCACCTTCTAGTCCTTCGGGACACCGGGGAGCTGTTTTTT. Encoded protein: CASSHLLVLRDTGELFF.

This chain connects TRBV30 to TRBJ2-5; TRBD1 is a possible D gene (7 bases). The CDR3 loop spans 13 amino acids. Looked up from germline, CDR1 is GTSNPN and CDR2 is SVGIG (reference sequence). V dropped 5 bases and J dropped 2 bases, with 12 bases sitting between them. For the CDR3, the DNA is TGTGCCTGGTCGACAGGGAGGCAAGAGACCCAGTACTTC. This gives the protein CAWSTGRQETQYF.

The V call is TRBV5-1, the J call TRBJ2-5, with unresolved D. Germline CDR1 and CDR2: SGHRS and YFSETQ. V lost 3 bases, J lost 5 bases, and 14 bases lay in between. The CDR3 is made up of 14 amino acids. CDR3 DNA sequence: TGCGCCAGCAGCTCTAGTGTATCCCAGGAGACCCAGTACTTC. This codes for CASSSSVSQETQYF.

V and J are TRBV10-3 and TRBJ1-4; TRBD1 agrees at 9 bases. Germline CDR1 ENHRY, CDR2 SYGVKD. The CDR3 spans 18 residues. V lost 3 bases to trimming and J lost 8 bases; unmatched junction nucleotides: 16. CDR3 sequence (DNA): TGTGCCATCAGTGATGTAGTAAGGACAGGGGATTCGAGGGAAAAACTGTTTTTT. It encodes CAISDVVRTGDSREKLFF.

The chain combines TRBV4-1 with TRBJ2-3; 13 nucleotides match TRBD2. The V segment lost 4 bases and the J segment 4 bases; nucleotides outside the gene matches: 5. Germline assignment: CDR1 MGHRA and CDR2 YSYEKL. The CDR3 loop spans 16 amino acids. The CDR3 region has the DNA TGCGCCAGCAGCCTACGGACTAGCGGGGGTCCAGATACGCAGTATTTT. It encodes CASSLRTSGGPDTQYF.

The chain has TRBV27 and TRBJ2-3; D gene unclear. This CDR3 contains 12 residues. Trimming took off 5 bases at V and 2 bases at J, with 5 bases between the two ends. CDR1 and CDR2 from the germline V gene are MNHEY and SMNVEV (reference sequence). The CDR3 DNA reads TGTGCCAGCAGTCCCCACACAGATACGCAGTATTTT. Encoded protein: CASSPHTDTQYF.